This T cell receptor beta chain was sequenced during a study of T-cell reconstitution after alpha-beta-depleted transplantation in children (dated by TCRdb to the mid-2010s). Background on the whole study: Using TCR repertoire profiling, the study quantitatively followed how T-cell immune reconstitution unfolded in children after TCRalphabeta/CD19-depleted allogeneic hematopoietic cell transplantation.

Libraries were prepared through PCR. TCRdb shows the sequencer as Illumina HiSeq 2500. Molecular barcoding was employed in the preparation of TCR libraries, with unique molecular identifiers being used to normalize TCRbeta repertoire quantification. TCRdb trimmed public reads at Q25 via fastp, called clones via MiXCR and kept in-frame beta chains. Merged by CDR3 protein, the rows form single entries marked with the most common genes and DNA. Present in this sample are around 670,000 distinct CDR3 sequences, around 13% of which were seen just once. Around 0.8% of the sample is held by the ten biggest clonotypes. What the research found in general, with its limitations: The apparently early recovery of alphabetaT-cell counts about two months after transplant reportedly depended on only several hundred rapidly expanded clones that came from non-depleted graft cells. Over subsequent months, a decline in hyperexpanded clone frequencies was noted, and after one year, T-cell counts and TCRbeta diversity were mostly ascribed to newly produced T cells. In some patients, the high TCRbeta diversity seen at day 60 was put down to recipient T cells and intrathymic progenitors that had survived conditioning.

This sample's treatment or condition label indicates: allogeneic hematopoietic cell transplantation with graft depleted of TCRalphabeta T cells and CD19 B cells. TCRalphabeta/CD19-depleted allogeneic hematopoietic cell grafts were given to the transplant recipients, all of whom were children. The table lists this clonotype with many counts. This clone's antigen is unknown. Per-nucleotide qualities are absent, and no much larger clonotype sits a single base away. The CDR3, from cysteine to phenylalanine, totals 14 residues. The sequence is cut down to CDR3 DNA, 42 bases in frame from base 1. The V end gives up 6 bases and the J end 3 bases, leaving 5 bases in the junction not matched to a gene.

The specimen comprised PBMCs, sampled before TCRalphabeta/CD19-depleted stem cell transplant. The V and J genes are TRBV12-3 or TRBV12-4 and TRBJ2-3, with 8 bases matching TRBD2. This TCR came from a girl aged 2-10 years with congenital amegakaryocytic thrombocytopenia, due to receive a stem cell transplant. The CDR3: CASRRLANTDTQYF. The DNA sequence is TGTGCCAGCAGAAGACTAGCGAATACAGATACGCAGTATTTT.